This is a list of T cell receptor beta chains from one sample in a study of shared clonotypes between healthy human individuals. Libraries were prepared by immunoSEQ multiplex PCR; TCRdb keeps only in-frame clonotypes and omits some of them. The sample yields about 500,000 clones, more than 70% seen once. Sequenced material: PBMCs. The receptors stem from a woman aged 40-49 years in good health. Some clones in this sample may be carry-over from other donors' samples. CDR3s include the opening cysteine and the closing phenylalanine or tryptophan. D genes are given only for firm matches. Clone sizes are given selectively: once, few, many, or a class where the clone is expanded.

TRBJ1-2,TRBV28,few,TRBD1,CASSSPRQGSSYGYTF,TGTGCCAGCAGTTCGCCTCGACAGGGCTCGAGCTATGGCTACACCTTC
TRBJ1-2,TRBV30,NA,NA,CAWNRAERDGYTF,TGTGCCTGGAACAGGGCTGAGAGGGATGGCTACACCTTC
TRBJ2-5,TRBV2,NA,TRBD1,CASSAGGATQETQYF,TGTGCCAGCAGTGCAGGGGGCGCAACCCAAGAGACCCAGTACTTC
TRBJ1-3,TRBV11-2,many,NA,CASSLPRGLLRRVNTIYF,TGTGCCAGCAGCTTACCCCGAGGGTTATTGCGCCGTGTGAACACCATATATTTT
TRBJ1-2,TRBV4-2,many,NA,CASSPRMGSGNYGYTF,TGTGCCAGCAGCCCCCGCATGGGGTCAGGAAACTATGGCTACACCTTC
TRBJ2-1,TRBV4-2,NA,TRBD2,CASSSKAGPVNEQFF,TGTGCCAGCAGCTCAAAAGCGGGACCGGTCAATGAGCAGTTCTTC
TRBJ2-2,TRBV29-1,NA,NA,CSVPAYANTGELFF,TGCAGCGTGCCCGCTTACGCGAACACCGGGGAGCTGTTTTTT
TRBJ1-1,TRBV7-2,NA,NA,CASSWGRAEAFF,TGTGCCAGCAGTTGGGGCAGGGCTGAAGCTTTCTTT
TRBJ1-2,TRBV7-2,NA,NA,CASSQYRDPYGYTF,TGTGCCAGCAGCCAATACCGGGACCCATATGGCTACACCTTC
TRBJ2-1,TRBV30,few,NA,CAWTRKASDEQFF,TGTGCCTGGACTCGAAAAGCGAGCGATGAGCAGTTCTTC
TRBJ2-4,TRBV7-9,NA,NA,CASSGSGSNIQYF,TGTGCCAGCAGCGGTTCTGGGAGCAACATTCAGTACTTC
TRBJ1-1,TRBV6-1,few,TRBD1,CASSDPTGGTEAFF,TGTGCCAGCAGTGATCCTACAGGGGGCACTGAAGCTTTCTTT
TRBJ2-2,TRBV7-3,NA,NA,CASSLGNTGELFF,TGTGCCAGCAGCCTCGGAAACACCGGGGAGCTGTTTTTT
TRBJ2-2,TRBV7-2,NA,NA,CASSPTPITGELFF,TGTGCCAGCAGCCCCACCCCGATCACCGGGGAGCTGTTTTTT
TRBJ2-3,TRBV6-5,NA,NA,CASRPQSSTDTQYF,TGTGCCAGCAGGCCACAGAGTAGCACAGATACGCAGTATTTT
TRBJ2-1,TRBV5-8,NA,TRBD2,CASSSFRGRASHNEQFF,TGTGCCAGCAGCAGCTTCCGCGGGAGGGCCTCCCACAATGAGCAGTTCTTC
TRBJ2-7,TRBV11-2,NA,NA,CASSLAGIKPYEQYF,TGTGCCAGCAGCTTAGCGGGAATCAAACCCTACGAGCAGTACTTC
TRBJ2-5,TRBV2,NA,NA,CASSPPASETQYF,TGTGCCAGCAGCCCCCCAGCTTCAGAGACCCAGTACTTC
TRBJ1-1,TRBV5-1,NA,TRBD1,CASSPFGTGITEAFF,TGCGCCAGCAGCCCGTTCGGGACAGGGATAACTGAAGCTTTCTTT
TRBJ1-2,TRBV5-1,few,TRBD1,CASRAAYRGPDYGYTF,TGCGCCAGCAGAGCGGCCTACAGGGGCCCGGACTATGGCTACACCTTC
TRBJ2-1,TRBV27,NA,TRBD2,CASSSGTRGNEQFF,TGTGCCAGCAGTTCGGGGACTAGGGGCAATGAGCAGTTCTTC
TRBJ2-7,TRBV10-3,NA,NA,CAIRLGTSPYEQYF,TGTGCCATCAGGCTCGGGACATCCCCCTACGAGCAGTACTTC
TRBJ1-1,TRBV5-4,many,NA,CASSPGQNTEAFF,TGTGCCAGCAGCCCCGGACAGAACACTGAAGCTTTCTTT
TRBJ2-3,TRBV10-3,NA,NA,CAISESLVSTDTQYF,TGTGCCATCAGTGAGTCCTTAGTCAGCACAGATACGCAGTATTTT
TRBJ2-5,TRBV4-2,NA,NA,CASTESQGPFGTQYF,TGTGCCAGCACCGAGAGTCAGGGCCCTTTTGGGACCCAGTACTTC
TRBJ1-1,TRBV5-1,NA,TRBD1,CASSPGQGGTEAFF,TGCGCCAGCAGCCCAGGACAGGGGGGCACTGAAGCTTTCTTT
TRBJ1-3,TRBV29-1,NA,NA,CSVVTGSKPGNTIYF,TGCAGCGTTGTAACCGGGAGTAAGCCTGGAAACACCATATATTTT
TRBJ1-2,TRBV30,NA,NA,CAWSVGQWEGYTF,TGTGCCTGGAGTGTAGGACAGTGGGAAGGCTACACCTTC
TRBJ1-5,TRBV10-3,NA,TRBD1,CAISDQGAGQPQHF,TGTGCCATCAGTGATCAGGGGGCAGGTCAGCCCCAGCATTTT
TRBJ2-2,TRBV11-2,NA,NA,CASSFGRGTGELFF,TGTGCCAGCAGCTTCGGCAGGGGTACCGGGGAGCTGTTTTTT
TRBJ1-2,TRBV5-5,few,NA,CASSSRTGTEYGYTF,TGTGCCAGCAGCTCACGGACCGGGACCGAGTATGGCTACACCTTC
TRBJ2-3,TRBV18,NA,NA,CASSPRLPEVAETDTQYF,TGTGCCAGCTCACCGCGCCTACCCGAGGTGGCTGAAACAGATACGCAGTATTTT
TRBJ2-7,TRBV10-3,NA,TRBD2,CAISESPGGINHEQYF,TGTGCCATCAGTGAGTCCCCCGGGGGGATTAATCACGAGCAGTACTTC